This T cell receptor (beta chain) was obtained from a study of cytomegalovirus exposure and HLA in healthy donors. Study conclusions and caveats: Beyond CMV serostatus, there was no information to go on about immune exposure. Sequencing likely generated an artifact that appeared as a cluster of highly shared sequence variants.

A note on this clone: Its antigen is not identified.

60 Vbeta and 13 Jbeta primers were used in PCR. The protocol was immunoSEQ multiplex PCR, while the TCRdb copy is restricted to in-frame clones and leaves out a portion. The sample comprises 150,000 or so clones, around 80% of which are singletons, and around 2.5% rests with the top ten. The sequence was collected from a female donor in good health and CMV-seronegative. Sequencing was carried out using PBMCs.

For the CDR3, the DNA is TGTGCCAGCAGCCTTGGGACTAGCGACAATGAGCAGTTCTTC. This sequence encodes CASSLGTSDNEQFF. The rearrangement links TRBV13 to TRBJ2-1, with TRBD2 identical over 10 bases. This CDR3 contains 14 residues. V was clipped by 5 bases and J by 5 bases; unmatched bases: 3. CDR1 PRHDT and CDR2 FYEKMQ come from the germline V gene (reference sequence).